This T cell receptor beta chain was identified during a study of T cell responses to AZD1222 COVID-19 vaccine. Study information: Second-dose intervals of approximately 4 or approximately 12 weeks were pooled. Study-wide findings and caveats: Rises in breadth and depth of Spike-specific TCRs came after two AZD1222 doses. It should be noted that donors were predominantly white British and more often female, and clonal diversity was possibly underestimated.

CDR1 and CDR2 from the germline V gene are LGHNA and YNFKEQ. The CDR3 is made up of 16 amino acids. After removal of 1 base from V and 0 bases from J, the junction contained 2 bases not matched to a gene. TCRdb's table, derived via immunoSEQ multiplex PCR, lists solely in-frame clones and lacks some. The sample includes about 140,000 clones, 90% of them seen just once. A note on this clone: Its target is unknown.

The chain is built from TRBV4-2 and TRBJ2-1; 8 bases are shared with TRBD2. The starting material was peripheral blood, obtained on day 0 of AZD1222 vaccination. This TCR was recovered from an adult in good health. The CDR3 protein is CASSQVSGSSYNEQFF. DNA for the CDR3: TGTGCCAGCAGCCAAGTAAGCGGGAGCTCCTACAATGAGCAGTTCTTC.